A selection of T cell receptor beta chains follows, all from one sample in a study of PD-L1 blockade in urothelial cancer. Clones were sequenced by immunoSEQ multiplex PCR, and TCRdb holds only the in-frame ones, with some missing. The table includes fewer than 45,000 clones, around 83% detected once. The input for sequencing was PBMCs, taken around atezolizumab (anti-PD-L1) treatment. The receptors originated from a man in his sixties with urothelial cancer. Each CDR3 is given with its conserved first and last residue. Each record gives: J gene, D gene, V gene, clone size, CDR3 protein, CDR3 DNA. The D gene is left open where the match is weak. A row's size may be missing; if present it is once, few, many or a size class.

>TRBJ1-2|NA|TRBV28|NA
CASSPRPDYGYTF
TGTGCCAGCAGTCCCAGGCCCGACTATGGCTACACCTTC
>TRBJ2-2|TRBD1|TRBV28|NA
CASKPGQAHTGELFF
TGTGCCAGCAAACCCGGACAGGCTCACACCGGGGAGCTGTTTTTT
>TRBJ2-7|TRBD2|TRBV11-1|few
CASSPGGYAYEQYF
TGTGCCAGCAGCCCGGGGGGATATGCCTACGAGCAGTACTTC
>TRBJ2-1|NA|TRBV5-1|NA
CASSLTHDSYNEQFF
TGCGCCAGCAGCTTAACACATGACTCCTACAATGAGCAGTTCTTC
>TRBJ2-1|TRBD1|TRBV11-2|NA
CASSLVLHRGDEQFF
TGTGCCAGCAGCTTAGTCTTACACAGGGGGGATGAGCAGTTCTTC
>TRBJ1-6|TRBD1|TRBV5-5|NA
CASSPPGQSVRSPLHF
TGTGCCAGCAGCCCGCCGGGACAGTCGGTGAGGTCACCCCTCCACTTT
>TRBJ1-1|NA|TRBV6-5|NA
CASSYWSSGFAEAFF
TGTGCCAGCAGTTACTGGTCATCGGGGTTCGCTGAAGCTTTCTTT
>TRBJ1-1|NA|TRBV28|NA
CASSFVFPSGSTEAFF
TGTGCCAGCAGTTTCGTTTTCCCAAGCGGTAGCACTGAAGCTTTCTTT
>TRBJ1-3|TRBD1|TRBV7-8|once
CASSAGQGRGSGNTIYF
TGTGCCAGCAGCGCGGGACAGGGAAGGGGCTCTGGAAACACCATATATTTT
>TRBJ1-5|NA|TRBV6-1|NA
CASSDSTGVHSNQPQHF
TGTGCCAGCAGTGATAGTACGGGGGTACATAGCAATCAGCCCCAGCATTTT
>TRBJ1-2|NA|TRBV4-3|NA
CASSQERSGREVYTF
TGCGCCAGCAGCCAAGAGAGATCCGGTCGTGAGGTCTACACCTTC
>TRBJ2-2|NA|TRBV5-1|NA
CASSLAGTANPNTGELFF
TGCGCCAGCAGCTTGGCCGGGACTGCAAACCCGAACACCGGGGAGCTGTTTTTT
>TRBJ2-5|TRBD2|TRBV2|NA
CASRLQRGAQETQYF
TGTGCCAGCAGACTCCAGCGGGGGGCACAAGAGACCCAGTACTTC
>TRBJ2-1|NA|TRBV20-1|once
CSARVQNEQFF
TGCAGTGCTAGGGTACAGAATGAGCAGTTCTTC
>TRBJ2-1|NA|TRBV10-3|NA
CAISEGGGWGNEQFF
TGTGCCATCAGTGAGGGCGGGGGCTGGGGCAATGAGCAGTTCTTC
>TRBJ1-2|TRBD1|TRBV19|few
CASSNPGQGAYGYTF
TGTGCCAGTAGTAACCCGGGACAGGGGGCTTATGGCTACACCTTC
>TRBJ1-3|NA|TRBV2|NA
CASSITGKKGWNTIYF
TGTGCCAGCAGCATTACAGGGAAAAAGGGGTGGAACACCATATATTTT
>TRBJ1-2|TRBD1|TRBV15|NA
CATPPRQGDGYTF
TGTGCCACCCCCCCCCGACAGGGCGATGGCTACACCTTC
>TRBJ1-4|TRBD1|TRBV10-3|NA
CAISDTGDGEKLFF
TGTGCCATCAGTGATACAGGGGACGGTGAAAAACTGTTTTTT
>TRBJ1-4|NA|TRBV6-5|NA
CASSETGRRKLFF
TGTGCCAGCAGCGAAACAGGGAGAAGAAAACTGTTTTTT
>TRBJ2-7|TRBD2|TRBV5-4|few
CASSPEGLAGVYEQYF
TGTGCCAGCAGCCCGGAGGGGCTAGCGGGAGTATACGAGCAGTACTTC
>TRBJ2-1|TRBD1|TRBV2|few
CASTLLGQGANEQFF
TGTGCCAGCACCCTCTTAGGACAGGGTGCGAATGAGCAGTTCTTC
>TRBJ2-1|TRBD2|TRBV6-5|NA
CASRSGTSGPNEQFF
TGTGCCAGCAGATCCGGGACTAGCGGCCCCAATGAGCAGTTCTTC
>TRBJ2-3|TRBD2|TRBV7-6|few
CASSAGLAGAGDTQYF
TGTGCCAGCAGCGCGGGACTAGCGGGAGCTGGAGATACGCAGTATTTT
>TRBJ1-2|NA|TRBV5-4|NA
CASSYQGIRGYTF
TGTGCCAGCAGCTATCAGGGTATCCGGGGCTACACCTTC
>TRBJ2-1|NA|TRBV9|NA
CASSVVVGGNEQFF
TGTGCCAGCAGCGTAGTCGTAGGGGGCAATGAGCAGTTCTTC
>TRBJ1-2|TRBD1|TRBV11-2|NA
CASSLAVWNRGFAGYTF
TGTGCCAGCAGCTTAGCGGTCTGGAACAGGGGGTTCGCAGGCTACACCTTC
>TRBJ2-1|NA|TRBV4-3|NA
CASSQDRYEQFF
TGCGCCAGCAGCCAAGATCGGTATGAGCAGTTCTTC
>TRBJ1-1|NA|TRBV19|few
CASSIAGSAEAFF
TGTGCCAGTAGTATAGCCGGGAGCGCTGAAGCTTTCTTT
>TRBJ1-4|TRBD1|TRBV9|NA
CASSVDRGEEKLFF
TGTGCCAGCAGCGTTGACAGGGGAGAAGAAAAACTGTTTTTT
>TRBJ2-7|TRBD1|TRBV28|NA
CASSPGDRGNEQYF
TGTGCCAGCAGCCCAGGGGACAGGGGTAACGAGCAGTACTTC
>TRBJ2-3|NA|TRBV10-3|NA
CAISEARTPTDTQYF
TGTGCCATCAGTGAGGCTAGAACCCCCACAGATACGCAGTATTTT
>TRBJ1-2|NA|TRBV25-1|NA
CASSGQGYGYTF
TGTGCCAGCAGTGGCCAGGGGTATGGCTACACCTTC
>TRBJ2-1|TRBD2|TRBV29-1|NA
CSVGEGTSSYNEQFF
TGCAGCGTTGGGGAGGGGACTAGCTCCTACAATGAGCAGTTCTTC
>TRBJ2-2|NA|TRBV28|few
CASSLSGTGELFF
TGTGCCAGCAGTTTATCGGGGACCGGGGAGCTGTTTTTT
>TRBJ1-2|TRBD1|TRBV20-1|NA
CSAGTGNGYTF
TGCAGTGCGGGGACAGGGAATGGCTACACCTTC
>TRBJ2-1|TRBD2|TRBV19|NA
CASSLGLVPFF
TGTGCCAGTAGTCTCGGACTAGTACCGTTCTTC
>TRBJ2-5|NA|TRBV5-6|NA
CASSLGLAQETQYF
TGTGCCAGCAGCTTGGGCTTAGCCCAAGAGACCCAGTACTTC
>TRBJ1-6|NA|TRBV7-2|NA
CASSLAQTGVSSPLHF
TGTGCCAGCAGCTTAGCGCAGACAGGCGTTAGTTCACCCCTCCACTTT
>TRBJ1-2|NA|TRBV28|NA
CASSLTAGVRGYTF
TGTGCCAGCAGTCTTACCGCAGGGGTTAGAGGCTACACCTTC
>TRBJ2-1|TRBD1|TRBV5-6|NA
CASSFMGQGPTYNEQFF
TGTGCCAGCAGCTTTATGGGACAGGGCCCCACTTACAATGAGCAGTTCTTC
>TRBJ2-5|NA|TRBV25-1|NA
CASSEYDSGETQYF
TGTGCCAGCAGTGAATACGACAGTGGGGAGACCCAGTACTTC
>TRBJ2-6|NA|TRBV5-5|NA
CASSLAGPLSGANVLTF
TGTGCCAGCAGCTTGGCAGGGCCGCTCTCTGGGGCCAACGTCCTGACTTTC
>TRBJ1-2|TRBD1|TRBV28|NA
CASSRDSYGYTF
TGTGCCAGCAGTCGGGACAGCTATGGCTACACCTTC
>TRBJ2-7|TRBD1|TRBV15|NA
CATSRDRVMYEQYF
TGTGCCACCAGCAGGGACAGGGTTATGTACGAGCAGTACTTC
>TRBJ1-1|NA|TRBV28|NA
CASSYLGVGRNTEAFF
TGTGCCAGCAGTTATTTAGGGGTAGGCAGGAACACTGAAGCTTTCTTT